This T cell receptor (beta chain) came from a study of shared clonotypes between healthy human individuals. About this clone itself: Its target is not known.

The CDR3 consists of 16 residues. After removal of 0 bases from V and 4 bases from J, the junction contained 6 bases not matched to a gene. From germline, CDR1 is SGHRS and CDR2 YFSETQ. At deep level, the assay was performed. For sorted subsets, 150 to 200 ng DNA per replicate equaled 30,000 or so T cell genomes. Generated by immunoSEQ multiplex PCR, the TCRdb table keeps only in-frame clones and is missing some. Among more than 2,000,000 clones listed, 85% to 95% were seen once. Division of CD4+ cells produced a CD45RA+ naive subset and a CD45RA-negative memory subset. Overall study findings and caveats: Estimated clonotype richness was generally higher in naive than memory subsets.

The clonotype was recovered from a man aged 18 to 35 in good health. Some clones in this sample may be carry-over from other donors' samples. Sequenced: naive CD4+ T cells from PBMCs. Subset specified: CD45RA+ positively selected. J is TRBJ2-2 and V is TRBV5-1, with 7 bases lining up with TRBD1. CDR3 DNA sequence: TGCGCCAGCAGCTTGGGCCCGACAGGGCTCACCGGGGAGCTGTTTTTT. It specifies CASSLGPTGLTGELFF.